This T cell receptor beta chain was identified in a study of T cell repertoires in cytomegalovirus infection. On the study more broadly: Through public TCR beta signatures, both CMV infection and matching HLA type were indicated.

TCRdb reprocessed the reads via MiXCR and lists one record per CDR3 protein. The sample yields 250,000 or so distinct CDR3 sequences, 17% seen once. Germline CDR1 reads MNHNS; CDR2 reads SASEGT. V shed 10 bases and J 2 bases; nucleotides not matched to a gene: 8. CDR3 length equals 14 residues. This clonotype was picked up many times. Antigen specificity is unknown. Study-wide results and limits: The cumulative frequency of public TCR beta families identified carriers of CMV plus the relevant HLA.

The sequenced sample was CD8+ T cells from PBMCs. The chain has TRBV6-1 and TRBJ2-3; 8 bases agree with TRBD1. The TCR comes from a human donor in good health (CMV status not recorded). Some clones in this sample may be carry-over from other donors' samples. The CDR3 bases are TGTGCCAACGGACAGGGCTCGCACACAGATACGCAGTATTTT. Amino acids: CANGQGSHTDTQYF.